This T cell receptor (beta chain) was sequenced in a study of cytomegalovirus exposure and HLA in healthy donors. Study-level background: An analysis done earlier identified some 120 million unique TCR beta sequences from 150 million to 200 million T cells.

This CDR3 region has 15 residues. The germline V gene encodes CDR1 MNHEY and CDR2 SVGAGI. Points on this clone: The junction does not match germline at one end; this may be a read error.

PCR was performed using 60 Vbeta and 13 Jbeta primers. Assay: immunoSEQ multiplex PCR; the TCRdb copy retains only in-frame clones and omits some. The table has 90,000 to 130,000 clones, about 80% seen once; the top ten hold roughly 2.9%. Sequencing was performed on PBMCs. The chain couples TRBV6-5 to TRBJ1-1; weak D call: TRBD1 (5 bases). The origin of this receptor is a woman aged 60-75 years in good health and CMV-seropositive. CDR3 nucleotide sequence: TGTGCCATCAGTTGGGTGGCAGGGAAGAACACTGAAGCTTTCTTT. Encoded protein: CAISWVAGKNTEAFF.